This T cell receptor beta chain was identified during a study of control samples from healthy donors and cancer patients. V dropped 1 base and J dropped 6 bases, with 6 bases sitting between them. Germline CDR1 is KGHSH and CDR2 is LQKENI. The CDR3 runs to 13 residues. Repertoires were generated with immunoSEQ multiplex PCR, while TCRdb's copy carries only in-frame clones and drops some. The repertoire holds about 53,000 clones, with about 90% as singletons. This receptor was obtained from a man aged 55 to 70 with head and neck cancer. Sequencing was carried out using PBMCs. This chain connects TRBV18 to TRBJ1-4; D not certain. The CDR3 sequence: CASSPLGYEKLFF. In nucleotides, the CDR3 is TGTGCCAGCTCACCACTAGGGTATGAAAAACTGTTTTTT.